The rows below give T cell receptor beta chains drawn from one sample of a study of blood T cells in healthy people across ages. TCRdb re-called the 5' RACE reads with MiXCR, one entry per CDR3 protein. The sample contains over 1,500,000 distinct CDR3 sequences, about two fifths of which appear only once. The material sequenced was blood. These receptor sequences come from a human donor in good health. The CDR3 runs from the conserved cysteine through the conserved F or W. The D gene is left open where the match is weak.

-	TRBV5-1	9	CWGRAEAFF
-	TRBV7-9	15	CASSLPTVSSYEQYF
-	TRBV10-3	15	CAISEGGGGDTEAFF
TRBD1	TRBV7-3	19	CASSLWFGTGLYSNQPQHF
TRBD2	TRBV20-1	16	CSASPRRRGGRETQYF
-	TRBV25-1	15	CASSNDRERNTEAFF
TRBD1	TRBV7-2	15	CASSLDRFNTDTQYF
-	TRBV12-3/TRBV12-4	12	CASSYDSYTQYF
-	TRBV2	14	CASSLRARGEKLFF
TRBD1	TRBV20-1	15	CSAIIGTGVTDTQYF
-	TRBV29-1	12	CSVEEGPHEQYF
-	TRBV30	13	CAWDLGPSYEQYF
TRBD2	TRBV20-1	15	CSASAPGGGLYEQYF
-	TRBV6-1	15	CASSEWDELKETQYF
-	TRBV12-3/TRBV12-4	14	CASSKLVGGPSQYF
-	TRBV4-1	16	CASSQDPDSLNTEAFF
-	TRBV4-3	17	CASSPKTQDSGANVLTF
TRBD1	TRBV7-2	16	CASSSRTGENTGELFF
-	TRBV7-9	13	CASSSTVSYEQYF
TRBD1	TRBV10-3	15	CAISESRDSSYEQYF
-	TRBV28	15	CASSFLAEHQETQYF
-	TRBV20-1	13	CSARTPRNTEAFF
TRBD1	TRBV5-1	14	CASSPSGQAYEQYF
-	TRBV7-2	13	CASSKGPQDTQYF
-	TRBV30	14	CAWSRIRMNTEAFF
-	TRBV7-8	16	CASSLMVGDLPREAFF
-	TRBV20-1	14	CSARVLGPRETQYF
TRBD1	TRBV7-2	15	CASSWGTGGRNTQYF
-	TRBV5-5	19	CASSLVDIGGLVTNEKLFF
-	TRBV15	16	CATSRDLGGLTDTQYF
TRBD1	TRBV6-5	14	CASSRDRFNYDYTF
-	TRBV7-2	19	CASSLYSGLGQQVTDTQYF
-	TRBV15	14	CATSSPNSRETQYF
-	TRBV27	13	CASSLSAGNGYTF
-	TRBV20-1	16	CSARVRKAMSTDTQYF
-	TRBV2	13	CASGWDRDYGYTF
-	TRBV12-3/TRBV12-4	14	CASSFKAAQETQYF
TRBD2	TRBV6-2/TRBV6-3	18	CASSYETSGGRSYNEQFF
-	TRBV6-1	12	CASMWTGYGYTF
-	TRBV11-2	14	CASSSASSDDTQYF
-	TRBV7-2	19	CASSLDVGAGQRLVDGYTF
TRBD2	TRBV29-1	15	CSGRGGSGTQETQYF
TRBD2	TRBV3-1	17	CASSLLTGTSGYNEQFF
TRBD1	TRBV28	15	CASTLPGQGAREQYF
-	TRBV10-3	14	CAISESETNTEAFF
-	TRBV11-2	15	CASSLDGGHQETQYF
-	TRBV7-9	15	CASSLAVGWNTEAFF
-	TRBV28	14	CASSLYTGPDGYTF
-	TRBV5-1	13	CASSSNRDYGYTF
TRBD1	TRBV29-1	15	CSVGQDTSGANVLTF
TRBD2	TRBV7-2	14	CASSPRSGGYEQYF
-	TRBV28	14	CASTPQGRSYEQYF
-	TRBV7-3	14	CASSLNFGGSPLHF
-	TRBV7-2	16	CASSPNGRRVNYGYTF
-	TRBV3-1	16	CASSQGWTSGANVLTF
-	TRBV6-2/TRBV6-3	15	CASSLGPSNQETQYF
-	TRBV6-2/TRBV6-3	12	CASSGWTAEAFF
-	TRBV4-3	16	CASSQEEDSNTDTQYF
-	TRBV7-2	15	CASSPQGPYSQPQHF